The source of this T cell receptor beta chain is a study of blood T cell repertoires in COVID-19. Study background: There were acute and convalescent COVID-19 samples, and they came from the United States, Italy and Spain.

This table comes from immunoSEQ multiplex PCR, and its TCRdb copy is limited to in-frame clones, with some not included. The data contain under 300,000 clones, about nine tenths of them singletons. The specimen sequenced was peripheral blood. This TCR was sampled from a middle-aged woman with acute or convalescent COVID-19.

In DNA, the CDR3 is TGCAGCGTTCGGACAGGGCGGTTCGCGAACACCGGGGAGCTGTTTTTT. Translation gives CSVRTGRFANTGELFF. This sequence joins TRBV29-1 and TRBJ2-2; TRBD1 aligns across 8 bases. CDR3 size: 16 residues. V shed 5 bases and J 0 bases; nucleotides not matched to a gene: 8. The germline V gene has CDR1 SQVTM and CDR2 ANQGSEA.